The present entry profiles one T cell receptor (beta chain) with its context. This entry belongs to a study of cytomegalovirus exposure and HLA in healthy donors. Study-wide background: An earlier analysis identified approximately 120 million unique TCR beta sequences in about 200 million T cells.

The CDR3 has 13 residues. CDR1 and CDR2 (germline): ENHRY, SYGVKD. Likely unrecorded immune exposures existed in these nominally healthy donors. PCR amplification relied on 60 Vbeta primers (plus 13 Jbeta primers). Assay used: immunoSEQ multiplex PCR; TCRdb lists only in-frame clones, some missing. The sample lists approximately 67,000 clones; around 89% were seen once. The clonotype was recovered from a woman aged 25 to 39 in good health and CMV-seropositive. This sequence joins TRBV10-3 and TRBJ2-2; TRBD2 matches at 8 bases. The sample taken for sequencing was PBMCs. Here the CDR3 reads CTTSGSGVGELFF. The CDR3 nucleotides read TGTACCACGAGCGGGAGTGGTGTCGGGGAGCTGTTTTTT.